This TCR beta chain was documented in a study of blood T cell repertoires in COVID-19. Sequencing used immunoSEQ multiplex PCR; TCRdb keeps in-frame clones, though not all of them. The sample has 250,000 to 400,000 clones; 87% are singletons. V lost 0 bases, J lost 4 bases, and 18 bases lay in between. The CDR3 is made up of 17 amino acids. Per the germline V gene, CDR1 is SGHAT and CDR2 is FQDESV (reference sequence). Sample: PBMCs or T cells enriched from blood (not recorded which). The sequence was obtained from a woman aged 25-40 years who had recovered from COVID-19. The rearrangement links TRBV11-1 to TRBJ2-5; a possible D gene is TRBD1 (5 bases). The CDR3 here is CASSLAQPTGFLETQYF. Written as DNA, the CDR3 is TGTGCCAGCAGCTTAGCGCAACCTACAGGATTTCTAGAGACCCAGTACTTC.